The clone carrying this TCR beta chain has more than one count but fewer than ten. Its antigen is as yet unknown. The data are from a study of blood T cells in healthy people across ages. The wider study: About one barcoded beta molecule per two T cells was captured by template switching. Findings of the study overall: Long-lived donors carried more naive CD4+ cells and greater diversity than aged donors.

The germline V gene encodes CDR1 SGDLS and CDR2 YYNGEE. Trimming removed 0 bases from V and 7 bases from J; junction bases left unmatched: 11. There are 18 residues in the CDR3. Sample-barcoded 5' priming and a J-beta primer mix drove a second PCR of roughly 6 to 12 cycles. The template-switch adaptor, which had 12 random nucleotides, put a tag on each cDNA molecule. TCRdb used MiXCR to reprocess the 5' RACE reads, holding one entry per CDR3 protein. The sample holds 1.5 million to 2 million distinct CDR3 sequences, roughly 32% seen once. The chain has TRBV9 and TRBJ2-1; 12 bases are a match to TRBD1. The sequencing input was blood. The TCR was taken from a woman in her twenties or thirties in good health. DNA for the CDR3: TGTGCCAGCAGCGTAGGAAATAGGCGGGGACAGGGGGCAAATGAGCAGTTCTTC. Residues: CASSVGNRRGQGANEQFF.